This TCR beta chain emerged from a study of T-cell reconstitution after alpha-beta-depleted transplantation in children. The CDR3 extends over 13 amino acids. CDR1 DFQATT and CDR2 SNEGSKA come from the germline V gene (reference sequence). Trimming removed 6 bases from V and 6 bases from J, with 15 bases in between. This clonotype was found many times. Unique molecular identifiers were incorporated into the prepared TCRbeta library. TCRdb re-called the PCR reads with MiXCR, one entry per CDR3 protein. The sample contains roughly 220,000 distinct CDR3 sequences, about 12% of which appear only once. This receptor was identified in a human donor who donated a stem cell graft to a child with acute lymphoblastic leukemia. V gene TRBV20-1 combines with J gene TRBJ1-3; weak D call: TRBD1 (5 bases). The sample here was PBMCs from the stem cell graft donor, taken from the stem cell graft. The DNA of the CDR3 is TGCAGTGCCTATGAGGGGTTTGAAAACACCATATATTTT. Protein sequence: CSAYEGFENTIYF.